The T cell receptor (beta chain) described here comes from a study of Graves' ophthalmopathy and Graves' hyperthyroidism. Amplified TCR beta CDR3 regions were obtained using RNA transcripts as template. HTBI-primed first-round RT-PCR preceded second-round multiplex PCR. In TCRdb, the multiplex PCR reads were re-called with MiXCR into one record per CDR3 protein. The table records roughly 400,000 distinct CDR3 sequences, 15% to 20% of them present only once. This clonotype was detected ten times or more. This clonotype was obtained from a woman in her late teens or twenties with Graves' ophthalmopathy. Material for sequencing was peripheral blood.

CDR3 DNA sequence: TGTGCCAGCAGACAACGGGGGGGCCAAGAGACCCAGTACTTC. Protein: CASRQRGGQETQYF. The chain recombines TRBV6-5 with TRBJ2-5, with TRBD2 matching 8 bases. Per the germline V gene, CDR1 is MNHEY and CDR2 is SVGAGI. The CDR3 spans 14 residues. The J segment lost 1 base and the V segment lost 6 bases, leaving 4 bases of the junction unmatched.